The clone carrying this T cell receptor beta chain was seen a few times. Its target is unknown. This specimen belongs to a study of response to subunit inactivated influenza vaccine. The CDR3 sequence is 14 residues long. Germline V gene lookup returns CDR1 SGHKS and CDR2 YYEKEE (reference sequence). Trimming left V 0 bases short and J 6 bases short, with 11 bases between. Study results and limitations: After each seasonal influenza vaccination, few new T cells are recruited, the authors suggested.

MiXCR was run by TCRdb on the RT-PCR reads, yielding one entry per CDR3 protein. The data hold hundreds of thousands of distinct CDR3 sequences, with 15% to 18% observed a single time. This sequence joins TRBV5-5 and TRBJ2-3; TRBD2 is a possible D gene (6 bases). This clonotype originated in a man in his forties or fifties who received an inactivated influenza vaccine. This specimen was PBMCs from blood, taken 11 to 12 days after vaccination. This CDR3 reads CASSLASVADTQYF. CDR3 DNA: TGTGCCAGCAGCTTGGCTAGCGTAGCCGATACGCAGTATTTT.